A single sample gave rise to the 26 T cell receptor beta chains below, sequenced in a study of PD-1 blockade in classical Hodgkin lymphoma. Autologous stem cell transplantation was followed by relapse in every patient, and brentuximab vedotin exposure varied. Assay: immunoSEQ multiplex PCR; the TCRdb copy retains only in-frame clones and omits some. The top ten hold roughly 9% of the sample, which has 50,000 to 85,000 clones, roughly two thirds seen once. The sequencing here drew on peripheral blood mononuclear cells (PBMCs), taken before the second cycle of nivolumab. Receptors were obtained from a human donor with classical Hodgkin lymphoma.

The sample holds a few counts of this clone. DNA of the CDR3: TGTGCCAGCAGTGCGGGACTAGCGGGAACCGGGGAGCTGTTTTTT. Amino acid sequence: CASSAGLAGTGELFF. This chain connects TRBV6-4 to TRBJ2-2; 13 positions match TRBD2. After removal of 4 bases from V and 5 bases from J, the junction contained 1 base not matched to a gene. Germline CDR1 is MRHNA and CDR2 is SNTAGT. This CDR3 spans 15 amino acids.

The J gene is TRBJ1-2, the V gene TRBV30; possible D gene TRBD1, 5 bases. Trimming stripped 4 bases from V and 5 bases from J, with 20 bases between. The CDR3 has 15 amino acids. CDR1 is GTSNPN, CDR2 SVGIG, per germline (reference sequence). The CDR3, as DNA: TGTGCCTGGATATCTCAGGGCGCCCCCCTTTATGGCTACACCTTC. Residues: CAWISQGAPLYGYTF.

This rearrangement joins TRBV28 to TRBJ1-1, with 7 bases lining up with TRBD1. V was clipped by 4 bases and J by 1 base; unmatched bases: 6. Germline-derived CDR1 and CDR2 are MDHEN and SYDVKM. The CDR3 is made up of 15 amino acids. The CDR3 region is CASSSPDRQNTEAFF. The CDR3 bases are TGTGCCAGCAGTTCCCCGGACAGGCAGAACACTGAAGCTTTCTTT.

This clone was detected a few times. The chain recombines TRBV7-3 with TRBJ1-2, with D maybe TRBD1 (5 bases). Looked up from germline, CDR1 is SGHTA and CDR2 is FQGTGA. This CDR3 is 13 amino acids long. V lost 3 bases to trimming and J lost 2 bases, with 7 bases between them. The CDR3 DNA reads as TGTGCCAGCAGCTTTGGGGGGAACTATGGCTACACCTTC. Its translation is CASSFGGNYGYTF.

V and J are TRBV12-5 and TRBJ1-1, with D perhaps matching TRBD1 (6 bases). Between the trimmed V and J ends, which lost 2 bases and 4 bases, there was a span of 8 bases. The CDR3 is 13 amino acids. From germline, CDR1 is LGHNT and CDR2 FRNRAP. CDR3 DNA: TGTGCTAGTGGTTTGCAAGGGGGCACTGAAGCTTTCTTT. Its translation is CASGLQGGTEAFF.

There are a few counts of this clone. Sequence at one end of the junction differs from germline and may be a read error. The chain uses TRBV13 and TRBJ1-2, with D maybe TRBD1 (5 bases). The CDR3 length is 12 residues. In germline, CDR1 is PRHDT, CDR2 FYEKMQ (reference sequence). DNA of the CDR3: TGTGCCAGCAGCCTCGGGACGGACGAGGCGGCCTTC. It codes for CASSLGTDEAAF.

The chain couples TRBV6-6 to TRBJ1-1; 8 nucleotides align to TRBD1. This CDR3 has 16 residues. The V segment lost 0 bases and the J segment 3 bases; nucleotides outside the gene matches: 6. CDR1 and CDR2 (germline): MNHNY, SVGAGI (reference sequence). The CDR3 loop reads CASSYSIGTGYTEAFF. DNA for the CDR3: TGTGCCAGCAGTTACTCGATTGGGACAGGATACACTGAAGCTTTCTTT.

Here the CDR3 reads CATTPTGDSEAFF. CDR3 DNA: TGTGCCACCACCCCGACAGGGGATTCTGAAGCTTTCTTT. This chain joins TRBV19 and TRBJ1-1; 8 nucleotides match TRBD1. J was trimmed by 6 bases and V by 10 bases; bases with no gene match: 10. CDR1 is LNHDA and CDR2 is SQIVND in the germline V gene (reference sequence). The CDR3 runs to 13 residues.

This clone was seen only a few times. The chain links TRBV5-1 to TRBJ1-6; D unclear. V lost 3 bases and J 9 bases, leaving 13 bases between the germline ends. Germline CDR1 reads SGHRS; CDR2 reads YFSETQ. The CDR3 spans 14 residues. CDR3 loop: CASSSALEGSPLHF. CDR3 nucleotide sequence: TGCGCCAGCAGCTCGGCGTTAGAAGGTTCACCCCTCCACTTT.

By sample share, this clone is medium-sized (0.01 to 0.1%). Written as DNA, the CDR3 is TGTGCCAGCAGCGTAGACGGCGGAGGGGGCTACGAGCAGTACTTC. It translates to CASSVDGGGGYEQYF. The gene calls are TRBV9 and TRBJ2-7; D tentatively fits TRBD1 or TRBD2 (6 bases each). The CDR3 totals 15 residues. The germline V gene has CDR1 SGDLS and CDR2 YYNGEE. V was pared by 0 bases and J by 3 bases, with 13 bases between.

This chain uses TRBV5-1 with TRBJ1-4, with TRBD1 matching over 7 bases. J was trimmed by 6 bases and V by 4 bases; bases with no gene match: 9. Germline lookup yields CDR1 SGHRS and CDR2 YFSETQ. This CDR3 has 15 amino acids. The CDR3: CASSPSGTDYEKLFF. CDR3 nucleotide sequence: TGCGCCAGCAGCCCCTCCGGGACAGACTATGAAAAACTGTTTTTT.

The CDR3 DNA reads as TGTGCCAGCACTTACGGGCCGTCCCCTGAAGCTTTCTTT. Protein: CASTYGPSPEAFF. The chain is built from TRBV25-1 and TRBJ1-1; D is undetermined. V shed 7 bases and J shed 6 bases, with 15 bases lying between them. Germline V gene sequence: CDR1 MGHDK, CDR2 SYGVNS. The CDR3 totals 13 residues.

This clone was seen only a few times. The chain links TRBV6-1 to TRBJ1-4; TRBD1 matches 7 bases. CDR1 is MNHNS and CDR2 is SASEGT in the germline V gene. Unmatched junction bases numbered 8, after V lost 3 bases and J lost 7 bases. This CDR3 has 15 amino acids. The CDR3 sequence: CASSDEDRSLEKLFF. CDR3 nucleotides: TGTGCCAGCAGTGATGAGGACAGGTCACTTGAAAAACTGTTTTTT.

This chain joins TRBV19 and TRBJ2-7; 11 bases are a match to TRBD1. The length of the CDR3 is 15 residues. The trim removed 3 bases at V and 5 bases at J, leaving 6 bases unmatched. The germline V gene has CDR1 LNHDA and CDR2 SQIVND (reference sequence). CDR3: CASSMILDRGHEQYF. DNA for the CDR3: TGTGCCAGTAGTATGATCCTGGACAGGGGGCACGAGCAGTACTTC.

Comment on this clone: Given a much more abundant clone one base away, this may be a read error. J is TRBJ1-2 and V is TRBV2; D is unclear. The CDR3 has 13 residues. CDR1 and CDR2 from the germline V gene are SNHLY and FYNNEI. The CDR3 loop reads CASNEGIMDGYTF. For the CDR3, the DNA is TGTGCCAGCAATGAAGGCATAATGGATGGCTACACCTTC.

The CDR3: CASSPQEAANEQFF. CDR3 bases: TGTGCCAGCAGTCCGCAGGAAGCCGCCAATGAGCAGTTCTTC. The chain carries TRBV6-5 and TRBJ2-1; D gene ambiguous. With 5 bases removed from V and 6 bases from J, the gap between germline ends came to 14 bases. The length of the CDR3 is 14 residues. CDR1 MNHEY and CDR2 SVGAGI come from the germline V gene.

This chain joins TRBV7-3 and TRBJ1-6; the D is unclear. Looked up from germline, CDR1 is SGHTA and CDR2 is FQGTGA. CDR3 length: 14 amino acids. Trimming took 2 bases from V and 13 from J, leaving 15 bases between them. In DNA, the CDR3 is TGTGCCAGCAGCTTAGACTCTGGGAGATATCCCCTCCACTTT. It codes for CASSLDSGRYPLHF.

In this sample, this clone turned up a few times. The chain joins TRBV5-1 to TRBJ1-2; a weak D match, TRBD1 (5 bases). CDR3 length equals 15 residues. Germline V gene sequence: CDR1 SGHRS, CDR2 YFSETQ. Between the trimmed V and J ends, which lost 5 bases and 8 bases, there was a span of 22 bases. CDR3 coding DNA: TGCGCCAGCAGGTTTTCTCCCATGGAAGGGGAGGGCTACACCTTC. Protein sequence: CASRFSPMEGEGYTF.

This clone was found a few times. Other DNA sequences in this sample translate to the same CDR3. V usage is TRBV6-5 and J usage is TRBJ1-2; unclear D gene. The germline gives CDR1 MNHEY, CDR2 SVGAGI. This CDR3 has 13 residues. V was clipped by 2 bases and J by 0 bases, with 4 bases between them. The CDR3 nucleotides are TGTGCCAGCAGTTACAGAACTAACTATGGCTACACCTTC. Its protein product is CASSYRTNYGYTF.

J is TRBJ1-5 and V is TRBV28; D is perhaps TRBD1 (5 bases). Germline V gene data show CDR1 as MDHEN and CDR2 as SYDVKM. The CDR3 runs 14 residues. Deletions cut 10 bases from V and 4 bases from J, with 17 bases between. This CDR3 reads CATTGGGGNQPQHF. CDR3 in DNA: TGTGCCACCACTGGGGGGGGAGGGAATCAGCCCCAGCATTTT. The full variable domain, rest sourced from reference TRBV28 and TRBJ1-5, is DVKVTQSSRYLVKRTGEKVFLECVQDMDHENMFWYRQDPGLGLRLIYFSYDVKMKEKGDIPEGYSVSREKKERFSLILESASTNQTSMYLCATTGGGGNQPQHFGDGTRLSIL.

The V call is TRBV5-1, the J call TRBJ1-2; unclear D gene. There are 14 residues in the CDR3. With 4 bases removed from V and 0 bases from J, the gap between germline ends came to 10 bases. Germline assignment: CDR1 SGHRS and CDR2 YFSETQ. The CDR3 here is CASSPHPANYGYTF. CDR3 coding DNA: TGCGCCAGCAGCCCACACCCAGCTAACTATGGCTACACCTTC.

The rearrangement uses TRBV6-4 and TRBJ1-5; no reliable D call. Germline V gene lookup returns CDR1 MRHNA and CDR2 SNTAGT. With 2 bases removed from V and 3 bases from J, the gap between germline ends came to 14 bases. The CDR3 has 16 residues. The CDR3 sequence is CASSDNRPGNNQPQHF. CDR3 coding DNA: TGTGCCAGCAGTGACAATCGGCCGGGGAACAATCAGCCCCAGCATTTT.

This chain joins TRBV5-5 and TRBJ1-6, with 9 bases identical to TRBD1. The CDR3 spans 14 residues. The V gene's germline CDR1 is SGHKS and CDR2 YYEKEE (reference sequence). V was clipped by 4 bases and J by 7 bases; unmatched bases: 3. CDR3 in amino acids: CASSRDRANSPLHF. In DNA form, the CDR3 reads TGTGCCAGCAGCCGGGACAGGGCCAATTCACCCCTCCACTTT.

The CDR3 DNA is TGTGCCAGCAGCGGTTCGGGACAGGTTTCGGAGGAGCAGTACTTC. It yields the protein CASSGSGQVSEEQYF. J is TRBJ2-7 and V is TRBV9; TRBD1 agrees at 8 bases. The CDR3 consists of 15 residues. CDR1 and CDR2 from the germline V gene are SGDLS and YYNGEE. J was trimmed by 7 bases and V by 3 bases; bases with no gene match: 12.

J is TRBJ2-5 and V is TRBV2; D is tentatively TRBD1 or TRBD2 (5 bases each). Germline CDR1 is SNHLY and CDR2 is FYNNEI. Trimming took 1 base from V and 4 from J, leaving 13 bases between them. This CDR3 is 15 amino acids long. The DNA of the CDR3 is TGTGCCAGCAGTGAAGGCTTACAGGCGGGAGAGACCCAGTACTTC. It yields the protein CASSEGLQAGETQYF.

The rearrangement links TRBV6-5 to TRBJ2-1; TRBD1 aligns across 9 bases. Germline trimming cut 6 bases from V and 7 bases from J; bases unmatched to any gene: 1. Germline CDR1 is MNHEY and CDR2 is SVGAGI. This CDR3 has 12 residues. CDR3 nucleotides: TGTGCCAGCAGACAGGGGGCAAATGAGCAGTTCTTC. It specifies CASRQGANEQFF.